The T cell receptor beta chain described here comes from a study of regulatory T cells in long-lasting Graves disease. The authors built TCR beta libraries using iRepertoire HTBI primers and Arm-PCR of CDR3 regions. MiXCR, applied by TCRdb to the multiplex PCR reads, yields one record per CDR3 protein. The sample lists more than 350,000 distinct CDR3 sequences, under 15% occurring once. The study, taken as a whole, reports: Newly diagnosed patients had higher TCR diversity than persistent Graves' patients did.

Noted time point: newly diagnosed GD, antithyroid drugs for less than 3 months. The TCR library was prepared using RNA isolated from PBMCs. This clonotype was recorded at least ten times. Its antigen remains unidentified. These data are also associated with another study on T cells in Graves' hyperthyroidism and ophthalmopathy.

The starting material was peripheral blood mononuclear cells (PBMCs), obtained at new diagnosis, from a patient treated with antithyroid drugs. The origin of this receptor is a woman aged 25-40 years with Graves disease.

The CDR3 region is CSVADSNQPQHF. CDR3 sequence (DNA): TGCAGCGTGGCGGATAGCAATCAGCCCCAGCATTTT. The chain joins TRBV29-1 to TRBJ1-5; the D is unclear. The germline V gene encodes CDR1 SQVTM and CDR2 ANQGSEA. The V and J ends lost 6 bases and 0 bases respectively, with 6 bases between them. The CDR3 has 12 amino acids. Full variable domain (outside the CDR3, taken from reference TRBV29-1 and TRBJ1-5): SAVISQKPSRDICQRGTSLTIQCQVDSQVTMMFWYRQQPGQSLTLIATANQGSEATYESGFVIDKFPISRPNLTFSTLTVSNMSPEDSSIYLCSVADSNQPQHFGDGTRLSIL.